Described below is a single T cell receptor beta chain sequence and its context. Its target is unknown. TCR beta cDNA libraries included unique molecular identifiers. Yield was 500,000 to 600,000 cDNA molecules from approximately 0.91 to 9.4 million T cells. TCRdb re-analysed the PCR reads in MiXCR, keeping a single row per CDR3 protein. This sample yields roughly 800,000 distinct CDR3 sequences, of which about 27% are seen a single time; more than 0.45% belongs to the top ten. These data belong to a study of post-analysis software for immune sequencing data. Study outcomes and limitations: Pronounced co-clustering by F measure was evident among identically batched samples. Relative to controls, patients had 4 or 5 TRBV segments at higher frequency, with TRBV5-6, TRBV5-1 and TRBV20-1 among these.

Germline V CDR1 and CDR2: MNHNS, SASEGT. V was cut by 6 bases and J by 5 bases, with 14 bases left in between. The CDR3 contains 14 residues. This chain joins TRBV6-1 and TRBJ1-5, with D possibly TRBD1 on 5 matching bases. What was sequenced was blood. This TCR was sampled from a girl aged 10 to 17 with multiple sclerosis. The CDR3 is CASRARGSDQPQHF. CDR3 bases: TGTGCCAGCAGAGCCCGGGGGTCCGATCAGCCCCAGCATTTT.